This is a list of T cell receptor beta chains from one sample in a study of cytomegalovirus exposure and HLA in healthy donors. Profiled with immunoSEQ multiplex PCR; TCRdb holds only in-frame clones, not every one. The sample holds around 180,000 clones, approximately 84% seen once. The sample consisted of PBMCs. Every receptor here comes from a girl under two years old in good health and CMV-seronegative. Each CDR3 is given with its conserved first and last residue. Part of the rows lack a size; the others show once, few, many or a class for expanded clones.

clone size: .; J gene: TRBJ2-1; CDR3 length: 15; V gene: TRBV6-5; CDR3 protein: CASSWDRFNYNEQFF
clone size: .; J gene: TRBJ2-1; CDR3 length: 14; V gene: TRBV11-2; CDR3 protein: CASSKVQGKGEQFF
clone size: .; J gene: TRBJ2-5; CDR3 length: 15; V gene: TRBV5-1; CDR3 protein: CASRSRTTDQETQYF
clone size: .; J gene: TRBJ1-2; CDR3 length: 15; V gene: TRBV9; CDR3 protein: CASSPQGGGGYGYTF
clone size: .; J gene: TRBJ2-7; CDR3 length: 13; V gene: TRBV4-1; CDR3 protein: CASSGGGNYEQYF
clone size: .; J gene: TRBJ2-3; CDR3 length: 16; V gene: TRBV21-1; CDR3 protein: CASSKVDSEGTDTQYF
clone size: .; J gene: TRBJ2-7; CDR3 length: 14; V gene: TRBV30; CDR3 protein: CAWRQQGSSYEQYF
clone size: .; J gene: TRBJ1-2; CDR3 length: 16; V gene: TRBV7-9; CDR3 protein: CASSWGPPGQGVGYTF
clone size: .; J gene: TRBJ2-3; CDR3 length: 14; V gene: TRBV6-1; CDR3 protein: CASGLRGGEDTQYF
clone size: once; J gene: TRBJ2-7; CDR3 length: 11; V gene: TRBV20-1; CDR3 protein: CSASRGYEQYF
clone size: .; J gene: TRBJ1-5; CDR3 length: 14; V gene: TRBV2; CDR3 protein: CASSRTGVNQPQHF
clone size: .; J gene: TRBJ2-7; CDR3 length: 15; V gene: TRBV7-9; CDR3 protein: CASSAGQGGSYEQYF
clone size: .; J gene: TRBJ2-7; CDR3 length: 15; V gene: TRBV4-3; CDR3 protein: CASSQDRNRPYEQYF
clone size: .; J gene: TRBJ2-3; CDR3 length: 15; V gene: TRBV6-1; CDR3 protein: CASEPIAGGTDTQYF
clone size: .; J gene: TRBJ2-1; CDR3 length: 13; V gene: TRBV6-5; CDR3 protein: CASRGALSDEQFF
clone size: .; J gene: TRBJ2-1; CDR3 length: 15; V gene: TRBV7-6; CDR3 protein: CASSPSGSSYNEQFF
clone size: .; J gene: TRBJ1-1; CDR3 length: 14; V gene: TRBV28; CDR3 protein: CASSRPGGVGKAFF
clone size: .; J gene: TRBJ2-5; CDR3 length: 15; V gene: TRBV7-9; CDR3 protein: CASSAGGASRETQYF
clone size: .; J gene: TRBJ2-3; CDR3 length: 14; V gene: TRBV11-2; CDR3 protein: CASSLAGGWSPQYF
clone size: .; J gene: TRBJ2-1; CDR3 length: 15; V gene: TRBV7-3; CDR3 protein: CASSPRGDAYNEQFF
clone size: .; J gene: TRBJ2-7; CDR3 length: 14; V gene: TRBV2; CDR3 protein: CASSGRTGAYEQYF
clone size: .; J gene: TRBJ1-2; CDR3 length: 14; V gene: TRBV4-1; CDR3 protein: CASSHPGDYYGYTF
clone size: .; J gene: TRBJ1-2; CDR3 length: 16; V gene: TRBV7-9; CDR3 protein: CSSSLDWAAGAYGYTF
clone size: .; J gene: TRBJ2-7; CDR3 length: 11; V gene: TRBV6-1; CDR3 protein: CASSLYYEQYF
clone size: .; J gene: TRBJ2-2; CDR3 length: 12; V gene: TRBV30; CDR3 protein: CAWRRWPGELFF
clone size: few; J gene: TRBJ2-2; CDR3 length: 17; V gene: TRBV5-4; CDR3 protein: CASSLGLAGVNTGELFF
clone size: .; J gene: TRBJ2-1; CDR3 length: 16; V gene: TRBV7-9; CDR3 protein: CASSLDPSSSYNEQFF
clone size: .; J gene: TRBJ1-1; CDR3 length: 15; V gene: TRBV16; CDR3 protein: CASSQLQGNLLGAFF
clone size: .; J gene: TRBJ1-5; CDR3 length: 17; V gene: TRBV18; CDR3 protein: CASSPRQGTIGNQPQHF
clone size: .; J gene: TRBJ2-5; CDR3 length: 11; V gene: TRBV20-1; CDR3 protein: CSAWRGETQYF
clone size: .; J gene: TRBJ2-2; CDR3 length: 16; V gene: TRBV9; CDR3 protein: CASSARDRGSGGELFF
clone size: .; J gene: TRBJ2-5; CDR3 length: 13; V gene: TRBV7-3; CDR3 protein: CASSFDREETQYF
clone size: .; J gene: TRBJ2-7; CDR3 length: 14; V gene: TRBV2; CDR3 protein: CASRTDSVTYEQYF
clone size: .; J gene: TRBJ2-3; CDR3 length: 20; V gene: TRBV5-1; CDR3 protein: CASSAPGTSGGAGSTDTQYF
clone size: .; J gene: TRBJ1-5; CDR3 length: 15; V gene: TRBV6-1; CDR3 protein: CASKGQIFGNQPQHF
clone size: .; J gene: TRBJ2-5; CDR3 length: 14; V gene: TRBV5-4; CDR3 protein: CASSWLAGGETQYF
clone size: .; J gene: TRBJ2-1; CDR3 length: 15; V gene: TRBV19; CDR3 protein: CASSPTTSGRHEQFF
clone size: .; J gene: TRBJ1-1; CDR3 length: 14; V gene: TRBV10-3; CDR3 protein: CAISDRDRDTEAFF
clone size: .; J gene: TRBJ2-6; CDR3 length: 17; V gene: TRBV6-1; CDR3 protein: CASSETIDSSGANVLTF
clone size: few; J gene: TRBJ1-1; CDR3 length: 15; V gene: TRBV7-9; CDR3 protein: CASSLGGGGSPEAFF
clone size: .; J gene: TRBJ2-7; CDR3 length: 15; V gene: TRBV30; CDR3 protein: CAWSVQRDGSYEQYF
clone size: .; J gene: TRBJ2-1; CDR3 length: 15; V gene: TRBV7-2; CDR3 protein: CASSPFGLALNEQFF
clone size: .; J gene: TRBJ2-2; CDR3 length: 15; V gene: TRBV9; CDR3 protein: CASSVGGGNTGELFF
clone size: .; J gene: TRBJ1-2; CDR3 length: 20; V gene: TRBV28; CDR3 protein: CASSLPTLQGAGTANYGYTF
clone size: few; J gene: TRBJ2-3; CDR3 length: 15; V gene: TRBV7-2; CDR3 protein: CATFSGSVSTDTQYF
clone size: .; J gene: TRBJ2-3; CDR3 length: 13; V gene: TRBV7-8; CDR3 protein: CASSPDEGDTQYF
clone size: .; J gene: TRBJ2-7; CDR3 length: 17; V gene: TRBV18; CDR3 protein: CASSLNLNSGSSYEQYF
clone size: .; J gene: TRBJ2-1; CDR3 length: 15; V gene: TRBV19; CDR3 protein: CASKTSGRSFNEQFF
clone size: .; J gene: TRBJ2-5; CDR3 length: 15; V gene: TRBV10-2; CDR3 protein: CASRPIAGGGETQYF